This TCR beta chain was sequenced during a study of early T cells in non-severe SARS-CoV-2 infection. At the level of the study: Sequencing targeted bulk RNA from unsorted whole blood, leaving chains unpaired. General study points: Anti-spike CD8 specificities were favored by VDJdb matching, whose results missed private and CD4 specificities.

Attachment of unique molecular identifiers to individual cDNA molecules was performed. MiXCR, applied by TCRdb to the 5' RACE reads, yields one record per CDR3 protein. The repertoire has about 38,000 distinct CDR3 sequences, 3.5% to 5% of them found once; the top ten carry under 20%. Many counts were recorded for this clonotype. Its antigen is not known. Germline lookup yields CDR1 MNHNY and CDR2 SVGAGI (reference sequence). The CDR3 extends over 13 amino acids. V was shortened by 6 bases and J by 6 bases, with 14 bases between the two germline ends. Source material: whole blood. This receptor was identified in an adult who was a healthcare worker with PCR-confirmed SARS-CoV-2 infection or an uninfected control (not recorded which). This chain joins TRBV6-6 and TRBJ1-2; weak D call: TRBD1 (6 bases). As DNA, the CDR3 is TGTGCCAGCAGGGGGGGGCTTACGAATGGCTACACCTTC. Its translation: CASRGGLTNGYTF.